This TCR beta chain emerged from a study of T cells in Graves' hyperthyroidism and ophthalmopathy. This clonotype was recorded many times. The V end lost 3 bases, the J end lost 3 bases, and 9 bases lay between the germline ends. The CDR3 has 12 amino acids. CDR1 is SQVTM and CDR2 is ANQGSEA in the germline V gene. Researchers took RNA transcripts and amplified the TCR beta CDR3 regions from them. TCR CDR3 underwent first-round RT-PCR with the HTBI primer set. TCRdb reprocessed the multiplex PCR reads with MiXCR, giving one entry per CDR3 protein. Among fewer than 110,000 distinct CDR3 sequences, 47% were seen once, and the ten largest hold about a quarter.

Material for sequencing was blood. V usage is TRBV29-1 and J usage is TRBJ2-7; D gene ambiguous. This receptor was taken from a man aged 35 to 55 with Graves' hyperthyroidism. The CDR3 protein is CSVDTEDYEQYF. The CDR3 nucleotides are TGCAGCGTTGATACAGAAGACTACGAGCAGTACTTC.